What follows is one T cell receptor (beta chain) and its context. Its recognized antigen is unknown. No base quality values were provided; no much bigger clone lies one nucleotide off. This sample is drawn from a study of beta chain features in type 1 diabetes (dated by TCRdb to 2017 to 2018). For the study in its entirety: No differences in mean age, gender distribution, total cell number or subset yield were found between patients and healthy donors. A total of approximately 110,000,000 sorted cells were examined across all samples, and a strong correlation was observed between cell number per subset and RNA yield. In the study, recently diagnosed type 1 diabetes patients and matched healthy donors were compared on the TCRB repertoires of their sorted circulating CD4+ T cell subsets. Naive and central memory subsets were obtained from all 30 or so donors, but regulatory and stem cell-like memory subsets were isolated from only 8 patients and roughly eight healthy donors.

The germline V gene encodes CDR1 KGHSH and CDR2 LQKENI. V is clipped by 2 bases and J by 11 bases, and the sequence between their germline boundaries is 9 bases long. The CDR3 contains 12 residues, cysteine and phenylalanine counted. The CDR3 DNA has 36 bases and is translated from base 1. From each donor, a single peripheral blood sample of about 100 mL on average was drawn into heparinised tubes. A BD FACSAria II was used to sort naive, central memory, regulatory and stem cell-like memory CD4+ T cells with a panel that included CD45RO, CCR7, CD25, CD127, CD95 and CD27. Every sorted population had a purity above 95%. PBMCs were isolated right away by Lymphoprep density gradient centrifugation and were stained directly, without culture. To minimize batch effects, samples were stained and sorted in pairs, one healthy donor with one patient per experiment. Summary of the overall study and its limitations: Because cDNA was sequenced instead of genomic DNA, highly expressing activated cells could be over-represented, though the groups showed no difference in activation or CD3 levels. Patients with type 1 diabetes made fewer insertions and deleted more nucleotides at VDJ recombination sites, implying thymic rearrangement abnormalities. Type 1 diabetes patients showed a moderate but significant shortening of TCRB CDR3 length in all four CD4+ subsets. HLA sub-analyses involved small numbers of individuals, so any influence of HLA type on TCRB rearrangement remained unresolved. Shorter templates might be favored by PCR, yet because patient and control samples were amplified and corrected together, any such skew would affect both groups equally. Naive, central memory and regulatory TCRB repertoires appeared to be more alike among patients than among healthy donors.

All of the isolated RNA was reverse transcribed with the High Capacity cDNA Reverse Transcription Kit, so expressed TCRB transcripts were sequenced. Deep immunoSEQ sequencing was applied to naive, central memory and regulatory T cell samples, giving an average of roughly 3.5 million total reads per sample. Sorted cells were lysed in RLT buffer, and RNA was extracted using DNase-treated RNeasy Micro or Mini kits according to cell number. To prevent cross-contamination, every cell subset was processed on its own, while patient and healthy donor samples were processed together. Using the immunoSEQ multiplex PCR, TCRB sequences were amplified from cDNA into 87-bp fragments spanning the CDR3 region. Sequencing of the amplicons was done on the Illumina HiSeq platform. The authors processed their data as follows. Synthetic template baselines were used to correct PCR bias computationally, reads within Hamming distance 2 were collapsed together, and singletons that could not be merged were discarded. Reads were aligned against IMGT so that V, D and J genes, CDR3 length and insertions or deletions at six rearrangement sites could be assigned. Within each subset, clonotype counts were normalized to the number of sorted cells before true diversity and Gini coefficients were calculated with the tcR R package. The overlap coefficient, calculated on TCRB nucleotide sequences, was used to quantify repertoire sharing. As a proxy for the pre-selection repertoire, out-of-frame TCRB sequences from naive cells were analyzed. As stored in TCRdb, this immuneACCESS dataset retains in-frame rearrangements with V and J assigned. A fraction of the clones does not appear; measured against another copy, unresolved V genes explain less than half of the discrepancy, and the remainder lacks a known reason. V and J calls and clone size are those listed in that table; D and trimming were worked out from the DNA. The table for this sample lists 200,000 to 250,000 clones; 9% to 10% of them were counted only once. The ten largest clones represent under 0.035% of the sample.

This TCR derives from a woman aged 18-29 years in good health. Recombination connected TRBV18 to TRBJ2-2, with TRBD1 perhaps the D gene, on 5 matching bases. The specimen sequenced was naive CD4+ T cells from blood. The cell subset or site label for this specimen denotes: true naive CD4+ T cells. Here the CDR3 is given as CASSPSRVELFF. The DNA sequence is TGTGCCAGCTCACCATCCAGGGTAGAGCTGTTTTTT.